The present TCR beta chain was sequenced within a study of CD8 T cells in ankylosing spondylitis. Trimming removed 0 bases from V and 5 bases from J, with 13 bases in between. The germline V gene encodes CDR1 SEHNR and CDR2 FQNEAQ (reference sequence). The length of the CDR3 is 15 residues. In TCRdb, the 5' RACE reads were re-called with MiXCR into one record per CDR3 protein. The sample has around 130,000 distinct CDR3 sequences, approximately 9.9% seen once. This clonotype was recorded many times. This sequence was found in a male donor with ankylosing spondylitis or in good health (not recorded which). This chain uses TRBV7-9 with TRBJ2-5, with D maybe TRBD2 (5 bases). The sequenced sample consisted of blood, either unsorted or a sorted T cell fraction (not recorded which). The DNA for the CDR3 is TGTGCCAGCAGCTTAGCGGTGGCAAGAGGGGAGACCCAGTACTTC. Translating it yields CASSLAVARGETQYF.